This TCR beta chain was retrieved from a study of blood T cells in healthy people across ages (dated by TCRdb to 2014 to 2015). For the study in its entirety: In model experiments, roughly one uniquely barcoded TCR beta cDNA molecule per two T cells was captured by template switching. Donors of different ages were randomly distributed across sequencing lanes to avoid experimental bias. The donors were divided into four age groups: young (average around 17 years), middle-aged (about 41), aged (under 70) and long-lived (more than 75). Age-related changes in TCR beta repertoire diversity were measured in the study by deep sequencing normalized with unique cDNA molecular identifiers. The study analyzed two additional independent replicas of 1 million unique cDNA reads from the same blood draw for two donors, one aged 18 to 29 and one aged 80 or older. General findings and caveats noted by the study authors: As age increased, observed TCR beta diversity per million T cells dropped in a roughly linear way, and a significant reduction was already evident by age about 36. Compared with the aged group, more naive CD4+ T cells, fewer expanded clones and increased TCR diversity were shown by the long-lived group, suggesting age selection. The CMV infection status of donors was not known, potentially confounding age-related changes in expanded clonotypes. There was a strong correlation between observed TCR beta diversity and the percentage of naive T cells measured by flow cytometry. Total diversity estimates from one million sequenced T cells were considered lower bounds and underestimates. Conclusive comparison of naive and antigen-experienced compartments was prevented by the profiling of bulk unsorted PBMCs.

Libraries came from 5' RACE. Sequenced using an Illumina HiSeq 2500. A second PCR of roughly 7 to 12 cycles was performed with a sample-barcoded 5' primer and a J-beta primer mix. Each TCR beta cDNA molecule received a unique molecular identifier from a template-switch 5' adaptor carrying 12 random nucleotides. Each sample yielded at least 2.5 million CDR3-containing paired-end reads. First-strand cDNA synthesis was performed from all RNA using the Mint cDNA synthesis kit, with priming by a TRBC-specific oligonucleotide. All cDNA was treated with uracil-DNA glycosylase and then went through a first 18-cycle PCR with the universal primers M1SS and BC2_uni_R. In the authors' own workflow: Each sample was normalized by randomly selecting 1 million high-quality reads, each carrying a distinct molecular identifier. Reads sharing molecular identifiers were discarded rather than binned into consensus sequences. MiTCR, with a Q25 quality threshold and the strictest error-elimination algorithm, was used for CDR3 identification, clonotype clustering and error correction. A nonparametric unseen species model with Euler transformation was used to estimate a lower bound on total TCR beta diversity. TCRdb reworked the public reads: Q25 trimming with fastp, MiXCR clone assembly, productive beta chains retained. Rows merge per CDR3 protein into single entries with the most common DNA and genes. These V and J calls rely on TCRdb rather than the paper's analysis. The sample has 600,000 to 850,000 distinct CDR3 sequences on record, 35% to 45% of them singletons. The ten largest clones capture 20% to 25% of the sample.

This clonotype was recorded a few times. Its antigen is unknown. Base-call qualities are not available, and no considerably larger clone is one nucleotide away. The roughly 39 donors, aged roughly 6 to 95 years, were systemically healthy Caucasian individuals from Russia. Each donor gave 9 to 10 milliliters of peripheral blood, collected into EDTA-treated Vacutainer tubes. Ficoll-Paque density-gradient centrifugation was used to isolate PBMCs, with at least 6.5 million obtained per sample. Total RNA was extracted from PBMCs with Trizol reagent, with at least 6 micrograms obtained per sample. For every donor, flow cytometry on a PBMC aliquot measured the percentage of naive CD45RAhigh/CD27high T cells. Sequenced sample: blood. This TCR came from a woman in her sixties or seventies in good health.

The DNA sequence is TGCAGTGCTAGCTTTCCAGCCCCTACCTACGAGCAGTACTTC. Its amino acids are CSASFPAPTYEQYF. Recombination linked TRBV20-1 to TRBJ2-7, with the D gene call left open. For CDR1 and CDR2, the germline V gene (reference sequence) lists DFQATT and SNEGSKA. At the junction V is shortened by 3 bases and J by 2 bases, with 14 bases in between. The CDR3 starts with the cysteine, ends with the phenylalanine, and has 14 residues. Only the CDR3 region is kept as DNA, spanning 42 bases read in frame from base 1.